A single sample gave rise to the 5 T cell receptor beta chains below, sequenced in a study of blood T cell repertoires in COVID-19. Measured with immunoSEQ multiplex PCR; TCRdb has only the in-frame clones, and not every one. This sample yields 100,000 to 150,000 clones, of which roughly 78% are seen a single time; 16% belongs to the top ten. Input material: peripheral blood. The source is a man in his sixties with active or convalescent COVID-19.

The genes are TRBV28 and TRBJ1-4; 8 bases align to TRBD1. V dropped 6 bases and J dropped 7; count of bases not matched to a gene: 10. CDR3 length equals 15 residues. The germline V gene encodes CDR1 MDHEN and CDR2 SYDVKM. The CDR3 DNA sequence: TGTGCCAGCAGCCCGGACAGGGTTTATGGTGAAAAACTGTTTTTT. Translated, it gives CASSPDRVYGEKLFF.

This chain uses TRBV6-5 with TRBJ1-1; tentative D call: TRBD1 (6 bases). This CDR3 comprises 16 residues. V lost 2 bases, J lost 1 base, and 14 bases lay in between. In germline, CDR1 is MNHEY, CDR2 SVGAGI. The CDR3: CASSYRGARGNTEAFF. CDR3 nucleotide sequence: TGTGCCAGCAGTTACCGGGGGGCGCGGGGGAACACTGAAGCTTTCTTT.

This chain uses TRBV3-1 (or the pseudogene TRBV3-2) with TRBJ2-2; D not certain. CDR3 size: 13 residues. Germline-derived CDR1 and CDR2 are LGHDT and YNNKEL (reference sequence). Trimming left V 4 bases short and J 7 bases short, with 10 bases between. The CDR3 reads CASSLRLGGELFF. The CDR3 nucleotides are TGTGCCAGCAGCCTCCGACTGGGCGGGGAGCTGTTTTTT.

The chain employs TRBV7-9 and TRBJ1-5, with 7 bases fitting TRBD1. The CDR3 has 14 residues. Germline CDR1 reads SEHNR; CDR2 reads FQNEAQ (reference sequence). Trimming at V came to 6 bases and at J to 0 bases, leaving 2 bases not matched to a gene. CDR3 residues: CASRWDSSNQPQHF. The CDR3 bases are TGTGCCAGCAGATGGGACAGTAGCAATCAGCCCCAGCATTTT.

This chain uses TRBV7-8 with TRBJ1-3; 12 bases map to TRBD1. The length of the CDR3 is 16 residues. J gave up 6 bases and V 5 bases, and 8 bases lay outside the gene matches. From germline, CDR1 is SGHVS and CDR2 FQNEAQ. CDR3 in amino acids: CASSPPGQGAENTIYF. For the CDR3, the DNA is TGTGCCAGCAGCCCTCCGGGACAGGGGGCCGAAAACACCATATATTTT.